Below are 27 T cell receptor beta chains sequenced from a single sample in a study of identifying expanded T cells in peripheral blood. Method: immunoSEQ multiplex PCR; TCRdb's copy keeps in-frame clones and lacks some. This sample has 100,000 or so clones; 75% to 90% occur once, and the top ten carry 15% to 20%. Sequencing used blood. The source of these receptors is a person aged 18-69 years in good health.

The DNA for the CDR3 is TGTGCCAGCAGCCTGACGGGTGTGTACACTGAAGCTTTCTTT. Translating it yields CASSLTGVYTEAFF. V gene TRBV11-2 combines with J gene TRBJ1-1; D gene unclear. The germline gives CDR1 SGHAT, CDR2 FQNNGV. Trimming removed 5 bases from V and 3 bases from J, with 13 bases in between. The CDR3 runs to 14 residues.

V gene TRBV9 combines with J gene TRBJ2-1; 7 bases are shared with TRBD1. J was trimmed by 4 bases and V by 0 bases; bases with no gene match: 4. Germline CDR1 and CDR2: SGDLS and YYNGEE. The CDR3 length is 15 residues. The CDR3 DNA reads TGTGCCAGCAGCGTAGCACAGGGGTTGTACAATGAGCAGTTCTTC. Its protein product is CASSVAQGLYNEQFF.

This chain links TRBV6-1 with TRBJ2-5, with D maybe TRBD1 (6 bases). This CDR3 contains 16 residues. V lost 1 base to trimming and J lost 2 bases, with 14 bases between them. CDR1 is MNHNS, CDR2 SASEGT, per germline. CDR3 amino acids: CASSEGQQGLQETQYF. As DNA, the CDR3 is TGTGCCAGCAGTGAAGGGCAACAGGGCCTACAAGAGACCCAGTACTTC.

The count of this clone is one. The chain carries TRBV25-1 and TRBJ2-3, with D possibly being TRBD2 (6 bases). Between the trimmed V and J ends, which lost 3 bases and 0 bases, there was a span of 10 bases. CDR1 is MGHDK and CDR2 is SYGVNS in the germline V gene. The CDR3 extends over 15 amino acids. CDR3 DNA: TGTGCCAGCAGTGATCGGGCGGGGAGCACAGATACGCAGTATTTT. Residues: CASSDRAGSTDTQYF.

The chain employs TRBV7-9 and TRBJ2-7; D is possibly TRBD1 (6 bases). With 0 bases removed from V and 3 bases from J, the gap between germline ends came to 9 bases. This CDR3 is 14 amino acids long. The germline gives CDR1 SEHNR, CDR2 FQNEAQ (reference sequence). CDR3 bases: TGTGCCAGCAGCTTAGCCGGGGACAACTACGAGCAGTACTTC. It codes for CASSLAGDNYEQYF.

V and J are TRBV19 and TRBJ2-3, with a tentative D call TRBD2 (6 bases). V shed 8 bases and J shed 5 bases, with 17 bases lying between them. The CDR3 consists of 14 residues. The germline V gene encodes CDR1 LNHDA and CDR2 SQIVND (reference sequence). CDR3 DNA: TGTGCCAGTGGGGGACTTTCCTCCCGAGATACGCAGTATTTT. Amino acids: CASGGLSSRDTQYF.

The chain carries TRBV6-5 and TRBJ2-5; D is uncertain. V lost 4 bases, J lost 1 base, and 4 bases lay in between. The CDR3 sequence is 12 residues long. CDR1 MNHEY and CDR2 SVGAGI come from the germline V gene. The CDR3 loop is CASSWSQETQYF. DNA of the CDR3: TGTGCCAGCAGTTGGTCCCAAGAGACCCAGTACTTC.

The CDR3 coding sequence is TGTGCCAGCAGTGAGTCGGATGAAAAACTGTTTTTT. Protein product: CASSESDEKLFF. This chain links TRBV2 with TRBJ1-4; D gene ambiguous. Germline V CDR1 and CDR2: SNHLY, FYNNEI. Deletions cut 3 bases from V and 6 bases from J, with 5 bases between. CDR3 length: 12 residues. Full variable domain (missing parts from reference TRBV2 and TRBJ1-4): EPEVTQTPSHQVTQMGQEVILRCVPISNHLYFYWYRQILGQKVEFLVSFYNNEISEKSEIFDDQFSVERPDGSNFTLKIRSTKLEDSAMYFCASSESDEKLFFGSGTQLSVL.

V is TRBV4-3 and J is TRBJ1-1; 7 positions match TRBD1. The V gene's germline CDR1 is LGHNA and CDR2 YSLEER. Unmatched junction bases numbered 4, after V lost 2 bases and J lost 1 base. This CDR3 has 15 amino acids. The CDR3 reads CASSQRGQTNTEAFF. Here the CDR3 DNA reads TGCGCCAGCAGCCAACGGGGACAGACGAACACTGAAGCTTTCTTT.

This chain connects TRBV4-2 to TRBJ2-5, with 12 bases aligning to TRBD2. Germline lookup yields CDR1 LGHNA and CDR2 YNFKEQ. The CDR3 length is 17 residues. The V gene end was trimmed by 0 bases and the J gene end by 3 bases; junction bases not matched to a gene: 5. The CDR3 bases are TGTGCCAGCAGCCAAGAGGCTAGCGGGGGGGCCGAAGAGACCCAGTACTTC. Amino acid sequence: CASSQEASGGAEETQYF.

The chain uses TRBV10-3 and TRBJ2-5, with 8 positions matching TRBD2. Germline CDR1 and CDR2: ENHRY and SYGVKD. The CDR3 extends over 15 amino acids. V gave up 6 bases and J gave up 7 bases; unmatched junction bases: 13. This CDR3 reads CAIRSGGGPRGTQYF. CDR3 sequence (DNA): TGTGCCATCAGATCGGGCGGGGGGCCGCGGGGGACCCAGTACTTC.

V gene TRBV7-9 combines with J gene TRBJ2-2; D is possibly TRBD1 (5 bases). Trimming removed 5 bases from V and 5 bases from J, with 12 bases in between. Germline V lookup: CDR1 SEHNR, CDR2 FQNEAQ (reference sequence). This CDR3 has 14 residues. For the CDR3, the DNA is TGTGCCAGCAGCCAACCAGGGCGGACCGGGGAGCTGTTTTTT. This gives the protein CASSQPGRTGELFF.

V gene TRBV2 combines with J gene TRBJ1-1, with D perhaps TRBD1 (5 bases). Between the trimmed V and J ends, which lost 2 bases and 10 bases, there was a span of 11 bases. The length of the CDR3 is 12 residues. CDR1 and CDR2 (germline): SNHLY, FYNNEI. The CDR3: CASSEWVGVAFF. The CDR3, as DNA: TGTGCCAGCAGTGAATGGGTAGGGGTAGCTTTCTTT.

The chain combines TRBV5-1 with TRBJ2-7; D ambiguous. V lost 3 bases and J 2 bases, leaving 15 bases between the germline ends. The CDR3 sequence is 15 residues long. Germline CDR1 SGHRS, CDR2 YFSETQ. The CDR3 region is CASSSHTAFTYEQYF. The CDR3 DNA follows: TGCGCCAGCAGCTCCCACACTGCCTTTACCTACGAGCAGTACTTC.

The chain recombines TRBV5-4 with TRBJ2-1; D is ambiguous. V gave up 4 bases and J gave up 5 bases, with 13 bases separating them. Germline assignment: CDR1 SGHNT and CDR2 YYREEE (reference sequence). This CDR3 is 14 amino acids long. CDR3 bases: TGTGCCAGCAGCCAAGCCGGGCATAACAATGAGCAGTTCTTC. Translation gives CASSQAGHNNEQFF.

The J gene is TRBJ2-7, the V gene TRBV5-4; 9 nucleotides agree with TRBD1. Germline V gene sequence: CDR1 SGHNT, CDR2 YYREEE (reference sequence). CDR3 length: 16 residues. V trimming: 4 bases; J trimming: 5 bases; junction bases outside the gene matches: 13. CDR3 coding DNA: TGTGCCAGCAGCCAAGATCGCGGAACAGGGGGCCACGAGCAGTACTTC. This gives the protein CASSQDRGTGGHEQYF.

The chain employs TRBV28 and TRBJ2-4, with D perhaps TRBD1 or TRBD2 (5 bases each). There are 16 residues in the CDR3. V lost 7 bases and J lost 4, with 20 bases in between. The germline gives CDR1 MDHEN, CDR2 SYDVKM. Written as DNA, the CDR3 is TGTGCCAGCAAACTAGACAGAGAAATGGATAAAAACATTCAGTACTTC. This sequence encodes CASKLDREMDKNIQYF.

The chain has TRBV5-6 and TRBJ1-2; perhaps TRBD1 as D (6 bases). Trimming took off 2 bases at V and 0 bases at J, with 14 bases between the two ends. The CDR3 spans 16 residues. CDR1 is SGHDT, CDR2 YYEEEE, per germline. Written as DNA, the CDR3 is TGTGCCAGCAGCTTATTGCTAGGGGGAACTAACTATGGCTACACCTTC. Translation: CASSLLLGGTNYGYTF.

V and J are TRBV7-2 and TRBJ1-1; D not resolved. The germline gives CDR1 SGHTA, CDR2 FQGNSA. CDR3 length: 13 amino acids. Trimming cost V 3 bases and J 3 bases, with 8 bases left between them. For the CDR3, the DNA is TGTGCCAGCAGCTTTCTTGGGGACACTGAAGCTTTCTTT. Its translation: CASSFLGDTEAFF. Drawing the rest from reference TRBV7-2 and TRBJ1-1, the complete variable domain is GAGVSQSPSNKVTEKGKDVELRCDPISGHTALYWYRQSLGQGLEFLIYFQGNSAPDKSGLPSDRFSAERTGGSVSTLTIQRTQQEDSAVYLCASSFLGDTEAFFGQGTRLTVV.

The chain uses TRBV10-2 and TRBJ1-1; D is unresolved. The CDR3 is made up of 15 amino acids. CDR1 and CDR2 (germline): WSHSY, SAAADI. V gave up 6 bases and J gave up 1 base, with 15 bases separating them. This CDR3 reads CASSPDGGSNTEAFF. CDR3 sequence (DNA): TGCGCCAGCAGCCCCGACGGAGGGTCGAACACTGAAGCTTTCTTT.

This clone showed up just a few times. The rearrangement uses TRBV4-2 and TRBJ1-2, with 8 bases identical to TRBD1. The CDR3 contains 14 residues. Germline V lookup: CDR1 LGHNA, CDR2 YNFKEQ. V trimming: 4 bases; J trimming: 8 bases; junction bases outside the gene matches: 9. CDR3 bases: TGTGCCAGCAGCCTCGACCAGGGGGCTGAAGGCTACACCTTC. Translation: CASSLDQGAEGYTF.

This chain joins TRBV5-6 and TRBJ1-2; D ambiguous. Trimming took 4 bases from V and 12 from J, leaving 13 bases between them. In germline, CDR1 is SGHDT, CDR2 YYEEEE. This CDR3 comprises 11 residues. DNA for the CDR3: TGTGCCAGCAGCGATGCGGCCAGTAACACCTTC. Protein sequence: CASSDAASNTF.

The DNA of the CDR3 is TGTGCCAGTACCCCTGGACAGGGACATCAGCCCCAGCATTTT. Amino acids: CASTPGQGHQPQHF. V gene TRBV19 combines with J gene TRBJ1-5; 8 bases align to TRBD1. The CDR3 is 14 amino acids. From germline, CDR1 is LNHDA and CDR2 SQIVND (reference sequence). Trimming took 7 bases from V and 5 from J; bases not matched to a gene: 7. The full variable domain, rest sourced from reference TRBV19 and TRBJ1-5, is DGGITQSPKYLFRKEGQNVTLSCEQNLNHDAMYWYRQDPGQGLRLIYYSQIVNDFQKGDIAEGYSVSREKKESFPLTVTSAQKNPTAFYLCASTPGQGHQPQHFGDGTRLSIL.

A remark on this clone: Other nucleotide sequences in the sample specify the same CDR3. The chain recombines TRBV19 with TRBJ1-2, with a possible D match to TRBD1 (6 bases). The germline V gene has CDR1 LNHDA and CDR2 SQIVND (reference sequence). The V end lost 6 bases, the J end lost 8 bases, and 10 bases lay between the germline ends. There are 11 residues in the CDR3. CDR3 DNA: TGTGCCAGTAGAACAGGGAGGGGCTACACCTTC. Encoded protein: CASRTGRGYTF.

The chain links TRBV5-4 to TRBJ1-3; TRBD1 is a possible D gene (5 bases). CDR3 size: 12 residues. V shed 3 bases and J shed 11 bases, with 12 bases lying between them. In germline, CDR1 is SGHNT, CDR2 YYREEE (reference sequence). CDR3 amino acids: CASSSAGNAIYF. The CDR3 DNA reads as TGTGCCAGCAGCTCGGCAGGGAATGCCATATATTTT. The variable domain in full, completed from reference TRBV5-4 and TRBJ1-3, reads ETGVTQSPTHLIKTRGQQVTLRCSSQSGHNTVSWYQQALGQGPQFIFQYYREEENGRGNFPPRFSGLQFPNYSSELNVNALELDDSALYLCASSSAGNAIYFGEGSWLTVV.

This chain connects TRBV5-6 to TRBJ2-5, with D possibly matching TRBD2 (5 bases). This CDR3 spans 13 amino acids. Germline CDR1 is SGHDT and CDR2 is YYEEEE. The V end was cut by 2 bases, the J end by 5 bases, with 10 bases between. The CDR3 DNA follows: TGTGCCAGCAGCTTCGGGGTTTGGGAGACCCAGTACTTC. It yields the protein CASSFGVWETQYF.

In its sample, this clone ranks as medium-sized. The chain recombines TRBV14 with TRBJ1-1; no reliable D call. V shed 0 bases and J shed 6 bases, with 5 bases lying between them. The germline gives CDR1 SGHDN, CDR2 FVKESK. The CDR3 has 12 residues. CDR3 in amino acids: CASSQDRAEAFF. In DNA form, the CDR3 reads TGTGCCAGCAGCCAAGACCGGGCTGAAGCTTTCTTT.